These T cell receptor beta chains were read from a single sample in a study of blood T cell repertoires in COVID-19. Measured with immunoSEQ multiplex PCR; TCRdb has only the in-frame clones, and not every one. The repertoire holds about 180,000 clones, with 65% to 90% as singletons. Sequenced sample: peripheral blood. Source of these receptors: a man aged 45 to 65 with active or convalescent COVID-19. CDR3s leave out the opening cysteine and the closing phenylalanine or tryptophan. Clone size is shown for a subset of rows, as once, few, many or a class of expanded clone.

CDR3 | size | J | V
ASSEGVPGFPYNEQF | . | TRBJ2-1 | TRBV10-2
ASSPPASGKMNEQF | . | TRBJ2-1 | TRBV18
ASSFGTYNEQF | . | TRBJ2-1 | TRBV5-1
ASSQLGDRDYGYT | few | TRBJ1-2 | TRBV4-2
ASSPRQGVGGELF | . | TRBJ2-2 | TRBV9
ASSPEGRGNSPLH | . | TRBJ1-6 | TRBV18
AWSFGTSGSKETQY | . | TRBJ2-5 | TRBV30
ASSMGQLTGELF | . | TRBJ2-2 | TRBV19
ATSGQADRGFMNTEAF | . | TRBJ1-1 | TRBV24-1
AWSDSGVDTQY | . | TRBJ2-3 | TRBV30
ASSAGYNYNEQF | . | TRBJ2-1 | TRBV11-2
SVAQGTGVNQPQH | . | TRBJ1-5 | TRBV29-1
ATSRDLVPGYEQY | . | TRBJ2-7 | TRBV15
ASFLGQGNTEAF | . | TRBJ1-1 | TRBV18
ASSYGGAIEAF | . | TRBJ1-1 | TRBV6-5
ASSGTGEWNIQY | . | TRBJ2-4 | TRBV6-5
ASTPRDRRAPLH | . | TRBJ1-6 | TRBV5-6
ASSTMAPRAHSTNEKLF | . | TRBJ1-4 | TRBV13
ASSKRTGVDRNYYGYT | . | TRBJ1-2 | TRBV27
ASSLRQGAGNTEAF | once | TRBJ1-1 | TRBV28
ASSFRGGGDNEQF | . | TRBJ2-1 | TRBV6-5
ASSLTYGYT | few | TRBJ1-2 | TRBV6-6
ASSLTDRAEAF | . | TRBJ1-1 | TRBV11-2
ASSLLGAGGRDEQF | . | TRBJ2-1 | TRBV28
ASSVGTGTSAPVGEQF | once | TRBJ2-1 | TRBV9
ASSSLYEQY | . | TRBJ2-7 | TRBV18
ASSQDLAGGGTDTQY | . | TRBJ2-3 | TRBV4-3
ASSLGGQTPEAF | few | TRBJ1-1 | TRBV7-9
AWSVDRLVTLH | . | TRBJ1-6 | TRBV30
ASLSPEFSDTQY | . | TRBJ2-3 | TRBV5-4
ASRGREISSYNEQF | . | TRBJ2-1 | TRBV6-6
ATSRTSGGVTDTQY | . | TRBJ2-3 | TRBV15
ATSDQQGDYGYT | . | TRBJ1-2 | TRBV24-1